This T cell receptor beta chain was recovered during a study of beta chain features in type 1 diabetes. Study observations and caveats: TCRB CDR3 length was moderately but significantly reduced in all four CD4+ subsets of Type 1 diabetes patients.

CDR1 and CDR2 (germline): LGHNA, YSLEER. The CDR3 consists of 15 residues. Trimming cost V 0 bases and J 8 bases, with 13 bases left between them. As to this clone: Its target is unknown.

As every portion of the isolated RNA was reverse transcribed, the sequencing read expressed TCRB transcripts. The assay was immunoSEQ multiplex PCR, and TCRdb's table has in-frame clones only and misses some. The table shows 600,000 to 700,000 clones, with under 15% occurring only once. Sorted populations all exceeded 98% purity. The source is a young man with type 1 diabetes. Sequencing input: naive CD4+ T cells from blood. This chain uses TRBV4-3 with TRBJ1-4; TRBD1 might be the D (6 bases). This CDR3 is CASSQEGHPQEKLFF. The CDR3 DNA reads TGCGCCAGCAGCCAAGAGGGACACCCCCAAGAAAAACTGTTTTTT.